The T cell receptor beta chain under discussion was sequenced for a study of blood T cell repertoires in COVID-19 (TCRdb year 2020). Background on the whole study: The collaborator samples originated in the United States, Italy and Spain and spanned the acute and convalescent phases of COVID-19. The prospective study material was composed of cDNA or gDNA derived from T cells, B-cell-depleted T cells, or PBMCs. Deeply sampled blood TCRbeta repertoires from subjects exposed to, actively infected with, or recovered from COVID-19 were included in the dataset. A freely available public database, intended as a resource for researchers studying the immune response to SARS-CoV-2, is where the repertoires were released. Samples came from the ongoing ImmuneRACE study (first 160 participants) plus 1,254 subjects from 6 global collaborators. Nearly every sample came with metadata listing a de-identified subject ID, COVID-19 status, age in years and sex. Where available, HLA class I and class II types were taken from metadata supplied by the sample provider and were not determined by assay-based typing.

On this clone itself: Its target antigen remains unknown. Base qualities are missing; no much larger clone stands one base away.

TCRbeta CDR3 regions were amplified from genomic DNA by means of the immunoSEQ Assay, a bias-controlled multiplex PCR. Per the original workflow: The number of nucleated cells in each sample was estimated from the amplification of reference gene primers within the assay. To quantify the absolute abundance of each unique TCRbeta CDR3 rearrangement, sequence reads were collapsed and filtered. Productive Simpson clonality was computed per sample as the square root of Simpson's diversity index over productive rearrangements. TCRdb took over this immuneACCESS table, retaining in-frame rearrangements with V and J assigned. Such tables are incomplete; in checked studies, under half of the missing clones stem from an unresolved V gene, and the remainder is unexplained. V and J calls and clone size come straight from that table; D and trimming were deduced from the DNA. This sample gives tens of thousands of clones in total; approximately 89% of them show up just once. Around 2% of the sample is held by the ten biggest clonotypes.

What the research found in general, with its limitations: The quantity of clinical and demographic metadata differed by source and by participant and was supplied without curation.

Whole blood was collected in K2EDTA tubes by collaborating institutions according to the institutions' own protocols. For TCRbeta analysis, collaborators shipped samples as frozen whole blood, isolated PBMCs, or DNA extracted from either of those sample types. The CDR3, cysteine through phenylalanine, is 15 amino acids long. The read is trimmed to its CDR3 DNA, 45 bases read in frame from base 1. CDR1 and CDR2 are drawn from the germline V gene: MDHEN, SYDVKM. V loses 5 bases at its end and J loses 0 bases; junction bases beyond the gene matches: 6. The specimen was peripheral blood. The TCR sequence derives from a woman aged 55-69 years with acute or convalescent COVID-19. The chain joins TRBV28 to TRBJ1-2; TRBD1 agrees with 7 junctional bases. The sequenced DNA: TGTGCCAGCAGTGCCTTGGGACAGCCTAACTATGGCTACACCTTC. It translates to CASSALGQPNYGYTF.